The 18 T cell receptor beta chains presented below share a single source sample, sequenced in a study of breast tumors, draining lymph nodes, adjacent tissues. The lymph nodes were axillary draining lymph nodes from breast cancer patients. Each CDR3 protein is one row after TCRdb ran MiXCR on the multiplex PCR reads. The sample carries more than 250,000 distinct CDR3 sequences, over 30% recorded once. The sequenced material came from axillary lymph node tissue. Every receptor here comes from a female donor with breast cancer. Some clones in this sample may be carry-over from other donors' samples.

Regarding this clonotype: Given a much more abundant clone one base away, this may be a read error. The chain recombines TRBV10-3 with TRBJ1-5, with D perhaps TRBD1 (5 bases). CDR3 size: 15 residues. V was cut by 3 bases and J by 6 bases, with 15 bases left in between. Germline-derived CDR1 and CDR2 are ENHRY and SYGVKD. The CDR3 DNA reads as TGTGCCATCAGTGAAGGGGCAGGGAATTCTCAGCCCCAGCATTTT. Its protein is CAISEGAGNSQPQHF.

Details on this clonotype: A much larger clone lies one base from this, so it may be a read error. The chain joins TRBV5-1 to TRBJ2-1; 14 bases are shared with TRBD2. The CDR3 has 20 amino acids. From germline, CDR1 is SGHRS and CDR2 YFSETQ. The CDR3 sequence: CASSSRTSGRIKGSYNEQSF. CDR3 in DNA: TGCGCCAGCAGCTCCAGGACTAGCGGGAGGATCAAGGGGTCCTACAATGAGCAGTCCTTC.

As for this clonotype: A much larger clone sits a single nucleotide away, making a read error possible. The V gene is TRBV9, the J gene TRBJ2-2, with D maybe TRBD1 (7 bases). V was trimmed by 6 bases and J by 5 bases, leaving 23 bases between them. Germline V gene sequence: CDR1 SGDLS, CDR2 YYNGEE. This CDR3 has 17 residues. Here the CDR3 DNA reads TGTGCCAGCAACCGAGGGGGGAGACAGGGTTTGACCGGGGAGCTGTTTTTT. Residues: CASNRGGRQGLTGELFF.

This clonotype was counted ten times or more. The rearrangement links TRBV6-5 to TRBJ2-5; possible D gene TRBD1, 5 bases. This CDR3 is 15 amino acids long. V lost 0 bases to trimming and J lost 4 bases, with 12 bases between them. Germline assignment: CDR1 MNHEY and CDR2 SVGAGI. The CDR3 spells CASSYSAGWVETQYF. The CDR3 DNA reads TGTGCCAGCAGTTACTCCGCAGGGTGGGTAGAGACCCAGTACTTC.

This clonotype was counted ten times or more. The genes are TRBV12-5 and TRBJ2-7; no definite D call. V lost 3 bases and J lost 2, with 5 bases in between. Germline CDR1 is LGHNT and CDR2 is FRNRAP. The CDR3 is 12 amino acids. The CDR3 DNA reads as TGTGCTAGTGGTTTAGGGACCTACGAGCAGTACTTC. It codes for CASGLGTYEQYF.

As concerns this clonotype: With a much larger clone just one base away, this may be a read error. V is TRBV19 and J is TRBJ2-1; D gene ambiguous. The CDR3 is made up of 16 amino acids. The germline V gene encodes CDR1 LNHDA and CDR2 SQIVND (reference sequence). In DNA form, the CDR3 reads TGTGCCAGTGGTATAACCCGAGGATCCGGCTACAATGAGCAGTTCTTC. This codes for CASGITRGSGYNEQFF.

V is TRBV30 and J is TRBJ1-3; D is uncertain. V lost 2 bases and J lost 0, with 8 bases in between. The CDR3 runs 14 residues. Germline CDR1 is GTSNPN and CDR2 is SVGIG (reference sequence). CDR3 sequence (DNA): TGTGCCTGGAGTCGCCGGAACTCTGGAAACACCATATATTTT. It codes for CAWSRRNSGNTIYF.

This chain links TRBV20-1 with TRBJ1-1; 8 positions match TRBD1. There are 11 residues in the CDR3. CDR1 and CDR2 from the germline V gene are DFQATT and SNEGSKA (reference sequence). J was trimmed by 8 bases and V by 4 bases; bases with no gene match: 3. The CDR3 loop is CSAKQGVEAFF. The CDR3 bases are TGCAGTGCTAAACAGGGGGTCGAAGCTTTCTTT.

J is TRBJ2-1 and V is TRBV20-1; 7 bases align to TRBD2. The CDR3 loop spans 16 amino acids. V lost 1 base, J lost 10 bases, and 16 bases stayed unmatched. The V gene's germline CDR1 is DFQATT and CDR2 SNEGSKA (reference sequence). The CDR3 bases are TGCAGTGCTAGAGTTCGAGCGGGGCATCCACGGGGGGAGCAGTTCTTC. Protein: CSARVRAGHPRGEQFF.

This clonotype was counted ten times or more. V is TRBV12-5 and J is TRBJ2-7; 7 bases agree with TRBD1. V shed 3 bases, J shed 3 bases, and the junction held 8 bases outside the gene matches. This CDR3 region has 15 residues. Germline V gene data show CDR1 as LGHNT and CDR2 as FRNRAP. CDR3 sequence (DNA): TGTGCTAGTGGTTTCAGGGGGTTCGCGGACTACGAGCAGTACTTC. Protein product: CASGFRGFADYEQYF.

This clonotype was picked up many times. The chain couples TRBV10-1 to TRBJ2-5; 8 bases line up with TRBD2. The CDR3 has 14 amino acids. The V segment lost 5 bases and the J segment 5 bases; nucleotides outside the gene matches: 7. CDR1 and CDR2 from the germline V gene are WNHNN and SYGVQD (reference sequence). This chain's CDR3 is CASSSEREQETQYF. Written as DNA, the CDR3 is TGCGCCAGCAGTTCGGAGCGGGAGCAGGAGACCCAGTACTTC.

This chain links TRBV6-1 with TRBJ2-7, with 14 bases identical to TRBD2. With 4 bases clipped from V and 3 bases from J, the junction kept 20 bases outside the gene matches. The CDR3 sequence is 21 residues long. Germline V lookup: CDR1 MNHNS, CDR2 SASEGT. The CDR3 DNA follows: TGTGCCAGCAGTGTAATCTGGACTGGGACTAGCGGGAGCATCGGGCGCTACGAGCAGTACTTC. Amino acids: CASSVIWTGTSGSIGRYEQYF.

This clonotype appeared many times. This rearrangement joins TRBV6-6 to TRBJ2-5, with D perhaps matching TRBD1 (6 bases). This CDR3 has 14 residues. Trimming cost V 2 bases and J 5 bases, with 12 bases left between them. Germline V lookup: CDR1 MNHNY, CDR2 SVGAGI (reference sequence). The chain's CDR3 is CASSYGTGSETQYF. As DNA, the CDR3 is TGTGCCAGCAGTTACGGTACAGGGTCCGAGACCCAGTACTTC.

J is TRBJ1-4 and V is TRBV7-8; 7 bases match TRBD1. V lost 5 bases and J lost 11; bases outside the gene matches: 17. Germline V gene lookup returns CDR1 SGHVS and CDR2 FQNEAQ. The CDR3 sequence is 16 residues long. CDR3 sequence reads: CASSLILGTVGRKLFF. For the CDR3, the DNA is TGTGCCAGCAGCCTTATACTAGGGACAGTGGGGAGGAAACTGTTTTTT.

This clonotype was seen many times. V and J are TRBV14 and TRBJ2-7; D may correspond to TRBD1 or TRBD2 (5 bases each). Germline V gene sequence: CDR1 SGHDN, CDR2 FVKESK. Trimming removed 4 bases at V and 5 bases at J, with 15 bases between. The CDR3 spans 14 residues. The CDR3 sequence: CASSPRTLVNEQYF. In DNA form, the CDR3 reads TGTGCCAGCAGCCCCCGGACACTAGTGAACGAGCAGTACTTC. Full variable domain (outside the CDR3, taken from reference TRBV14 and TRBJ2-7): EAGVTQFPSHSVIEKGQTVTLRCDPISGHDNLYWYRRVMGKEIKFLLHFVKESKQDESGMPNNRFLAERTGGTYSTLKVQPAELEDSGVYFCASSPRTLVNEQYFGPGTRLTVT.

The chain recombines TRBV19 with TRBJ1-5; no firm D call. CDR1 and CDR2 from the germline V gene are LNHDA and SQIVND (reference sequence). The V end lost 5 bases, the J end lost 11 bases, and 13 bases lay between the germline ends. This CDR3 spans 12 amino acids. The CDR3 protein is CASSRIGETQHF. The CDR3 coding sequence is TGTGCCAGTAGTCGTATAGGAGAGACCCAGCATTTT.

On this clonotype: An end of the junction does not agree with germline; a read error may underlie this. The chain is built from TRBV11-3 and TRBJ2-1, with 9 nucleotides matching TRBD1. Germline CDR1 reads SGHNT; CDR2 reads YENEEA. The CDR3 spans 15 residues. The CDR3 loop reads CASSLGDRGDDERFF. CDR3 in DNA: TGTGCCAGCAGCTTAGGAGACAGGGGGGACGATGAGCGGTTCTTC.

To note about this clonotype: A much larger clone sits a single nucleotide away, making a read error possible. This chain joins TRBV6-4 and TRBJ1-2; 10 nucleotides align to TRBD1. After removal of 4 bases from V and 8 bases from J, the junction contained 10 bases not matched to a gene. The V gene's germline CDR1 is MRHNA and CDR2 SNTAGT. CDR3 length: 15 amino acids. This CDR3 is CASSASGTGEEGYTF. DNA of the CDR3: TGTGCCAGCAGTGCCTCCGGGACAGGGGAGGAGGGCTACACCTTC.